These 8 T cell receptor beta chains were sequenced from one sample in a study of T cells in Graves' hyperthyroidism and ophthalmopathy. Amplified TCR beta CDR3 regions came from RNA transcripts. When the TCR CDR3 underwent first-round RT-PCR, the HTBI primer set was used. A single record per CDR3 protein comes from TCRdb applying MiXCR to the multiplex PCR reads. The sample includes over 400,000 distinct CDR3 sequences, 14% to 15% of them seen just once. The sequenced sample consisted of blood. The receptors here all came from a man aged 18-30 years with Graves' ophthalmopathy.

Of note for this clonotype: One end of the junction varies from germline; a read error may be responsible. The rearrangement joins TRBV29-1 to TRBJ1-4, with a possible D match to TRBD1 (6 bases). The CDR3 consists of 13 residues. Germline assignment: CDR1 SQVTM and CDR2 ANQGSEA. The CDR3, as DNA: TGCGGCGTTGGGGATGGAGGGGGAGAAAAACTGTTTTTT. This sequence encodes CGVGDGGGEKLFF.

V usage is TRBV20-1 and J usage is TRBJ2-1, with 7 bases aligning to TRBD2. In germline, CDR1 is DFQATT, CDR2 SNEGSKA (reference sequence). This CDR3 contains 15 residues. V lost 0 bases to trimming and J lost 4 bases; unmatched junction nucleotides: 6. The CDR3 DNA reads TGCAGTGCTAGAGAATGGACTAGTGGTTACAATGAGCAGTTCTTC. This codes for CSAREWTSGYNEQFF.

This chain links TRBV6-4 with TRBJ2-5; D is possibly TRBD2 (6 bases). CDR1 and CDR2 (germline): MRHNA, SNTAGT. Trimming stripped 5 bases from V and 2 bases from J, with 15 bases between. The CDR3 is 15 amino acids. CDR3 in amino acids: CASSCGPSAQETQYF. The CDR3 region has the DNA TGTGCCAGCAGTTGCGGTCCTAGCGCTCAAGAGACCCAGTACTTC.

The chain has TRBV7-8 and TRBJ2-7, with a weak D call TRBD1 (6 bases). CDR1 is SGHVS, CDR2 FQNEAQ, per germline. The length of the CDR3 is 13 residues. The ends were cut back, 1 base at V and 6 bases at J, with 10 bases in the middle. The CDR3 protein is CASSLGQVSEQYF. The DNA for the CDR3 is TGTGCCAGCAGCTTAGGACAGGTCTCCGAGCAGTACTTC. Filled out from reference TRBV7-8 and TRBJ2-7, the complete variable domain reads GAGVSQSPRYKVAKRGQDVALRCDPISGHVSLFWYQQALGQGPEFLTYFQNEAQLDKSGLPSDRFFAERPEGSVSTLKIQRTQQEDSAVYLCASSLGQVSEQYFGPGTRLTVT.

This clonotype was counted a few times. This CDR3 is CAWTGRGVMNTEAFF. CDR3 in DNA: TGTGCCTGGACGGGCAGGGGAGTCATGAACACTGAAGCTTTCTTT. The chain couples TRBV30 to TRBJ1-1, with a tentative D call TRBD1 (6 bases). Trimming stripped 4 bases from V and 0 bases from J, with 15 bases between. CDR1 is GTSNPN and CDR2 is SVGIG in the germline V gene (reference sequence). The CDR3 sequence is 15 residues long.

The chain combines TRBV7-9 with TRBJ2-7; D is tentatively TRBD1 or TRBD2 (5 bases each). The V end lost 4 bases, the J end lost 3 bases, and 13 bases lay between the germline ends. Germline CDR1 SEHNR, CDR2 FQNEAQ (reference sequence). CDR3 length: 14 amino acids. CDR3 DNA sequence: TGTGCCAGCAGCTGGGACGGAGGAGGCTACGAGCAGTACTTC. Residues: CASSWDGGGYEQYF.

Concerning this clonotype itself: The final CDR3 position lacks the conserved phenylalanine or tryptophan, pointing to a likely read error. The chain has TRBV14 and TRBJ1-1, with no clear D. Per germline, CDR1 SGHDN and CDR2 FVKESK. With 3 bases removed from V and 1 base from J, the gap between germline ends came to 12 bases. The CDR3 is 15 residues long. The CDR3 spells CASSHERVRNTEAFL. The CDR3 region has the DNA TGTGCCAGCAGCCATGAAAGGGTCCGGAACACTGAAGCTTTCCTT.

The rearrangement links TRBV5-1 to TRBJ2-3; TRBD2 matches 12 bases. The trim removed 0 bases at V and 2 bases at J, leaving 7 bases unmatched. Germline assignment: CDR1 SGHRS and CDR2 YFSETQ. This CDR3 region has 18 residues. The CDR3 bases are TGCGCCAGCAGCTTGGCCGGGACTAGCGGGCAGACCACAGATACGCAGTATTTT. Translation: CASSLAGTSGQTTDTQYF.